The 31 T cell receptor beta chains reported below all come from one sample, sequenced in a study of shared clonotypes between healthy human individuals. Sequencing used immunoSEQ multiplex PCR; TCRdb keeps in-frame clones, though not all of them. The sample has roughly 2.5 million clones, around nine tenths seen once. The source material was naive CD4+ T cells sorted from blood. Subset described: CD45RA+ positively selected. The receptors shown here come from a man aged 18 to 29 in good health.

The rearrangement links TRBV30 to TRBJ2-7; 7 bases map to TRBD1. The CDR3 length is 15 residues. Germline-derived CDR1 and CDR2 are GTSNPN and SVGIG (reference sequence). Trimming removed 1 base from V and 4 bases from J; junction bases left unmatched: 10. The CDR3 DNA reads as TGTGCCTGGAGTGGATCATGGGACAGCCGATACGAGCAGTACTTC. Protein: CAWSGSWDSRYEQYF.

The chain employs TRBV7-8 and TRBJ2-3, with D perhaps matching TRBD1 or TRBD2 (5 bases each). The CDR3 consists of 15 residues. Trimming cost V 6 bases and J 1 base, with 14 bases left between them. Germline V gives CDR1 SGHVS, CDR2 FQNEAQ. CDR3 DNA sequence: TGTGCCAGCAGTACTATCCGAGGGGGCACAGATACGCAGTATTTT. This encodes CASSTIRGGTDTQYF.

V is TRBV19 and J is TRBJ2-2; TRBD2 aligns across 7 bases. V lost 3 bases and J lost 2; bases outside the gene matches: 6. Looked up from germline, CDR1 is LNHDA and CDR2 is SQIVND (reference sequence). This CDR3 region has 16 residues. CDR3 sequence (DNA): TGTGCCAGTAGTATCTCCGGGACTACTAACACCGGGGAGCTGTTTTTT. Translated: CASSISGTTNTGELFF.

The chain recombines TRBV6-5 with TRBJ2-5, with D possibly being TRBD2 (5 bases). From germline, CDR1 is MNHEY and CDR2 SVGAGI. There are 15 residues in the CDR3. V lost 2 bases and J lost 5, with 15 bases in between. The CDR3 spells CASSYLGVVGETQYF. CDR3 DNA: TGTGCCAGCAGTTACCTCGGGGTAGTCGGGGAGACCCAGTACTTC.

The J gene is TRBJ2-5, the V gene TRBV19; 14 positions agree with TRBD2. V trimming: 8 bases; J trimming: 4 bases; junction bases outside the gene matches: 9. This CDR3 has 16 amino acids. Germline assignment: CDR1 LNHDA and CDR2 SQIVND (reference sequence). CDR3 bases: TGTGCCAGTGGCTGGGGACTAGCGGGGGATGGAGAGACCCAGTACTTC. This gives the protein CASGWGLAGDGETQYF.

The DNA of the CDR3 is TGTGCCAGCAGCACCGGGACTACTGCCTACAATGAGCAGTTCTTC. Translation: CASSTGTTAYNEQFF. This chain links TRBV7-3 with TRBJ2-1; 7 bases match TRBD2. V lost 5 bases to trimming and J lost 2 bases; unmatched junction nucleotides: 6. Per germline, CDR1 SGHTA and CDR2 FQGTGA. This CDR3 contains 15 residues.

The V gene is TRBV2, the J gene TRBJ1-1, with D possibly being TRBD1 (5 bases). Germline V gives CDR1 SNHLY, CDR2 FYNNEI. The V and J ends lost 2 bases and 5 bases respectively, with 18 bases between them. CDR3 length: 16 amino acids. The CDR3 is CASSEQGLGVGTEAFF. CDR3 nucleotides: TGTGCCAGCAGTGAACAGGGTCTAGGGGTAGGTACTGAAGCTTTCTTT.

The table lists this clone with a few counts. The gene calls are TRBV4-1 and TRBJ1-1; unclear D gene. V lost 3 bases and J lost 3, with 14 bases in between. CDR1 MGHRA and CDR2 YSYEKL come from the germline V gene. The CDR3 consists of 15 residues. CDR3: CASSHPGLTHTEAFF. The CDR3 DNA is TGCGCCAGCAGCCACCCGGGCCTCACCCACACTGAAGCTTTCTTT.

The chain joins TRBV2 to TRBJ1-5; D is uncertain. This CDR3 is 14 amino acids long. Trimming took 6 bases from V and 0 from J, leaving 9 bases between them. The germline V gene has CDR1 SNHLY and CDR2 FYNNEI. CDR3 sequence: CASSPSYSNQPQHF. CDR3 in DNA: TGTGCCAGCAGCCCCTCTTATAGCAATCAGCCCCAGCATTTT.

The J gene is TRBJ1-2, the V gene TRBV29-1; TRBD1 agrees at 7 bases. The CDR3 length is 12 residues. Germline CDR1 and CDR2: SQVTM and ANQGSEA. V was clipped by 4 bases and J by 6 bases; unmatched bases: 5. The CDR3 coding sequence is TGCAGCGTTGTTTCAGGGGGGCATGGCTACACCTTC. This encodes CSVVSGGHGYTF. Full variable domain (outside the CDR3, taken from reference TRBV29-1 and TRBJ1-2): SAVISQKPSRDICQRGTSLTIQCQVDSQVTMMFWYRQQPGQSLTLIATANQGSEATYESGFVIDKFPISRPNLTFSTLTVSNMSPEDSSIYLCSVVSGGHGYTFGSGTRLTVV.

The V call is TRBV29-1, the J call TRBJ2-3; no reliable D call. The V end lost 4 bases, the J end lost 2 bases, and 10 bases lay between the germline ends. CDR1 and CDR2 (germline): SQVTM, ANQGSEA. The CDR3 extends over 13 amino acids. DNA for the CDR3: TGCAGCGTTGTACGGCAACTCACAGATACGCAGTATTTT. It yields the protein CSVVRQLTDTQYF.

This clone was seen a single time. This chain uses TRBV18 with TRBJ2-7; 7 bases agree with TRBD2. V gave up 3 bases and J gave up 4 bases; unmatched junction bases: 9. The CDR3 consists of 15 residues. Germline values: CDR1 KGHSH, CDR2 LQKENI. CDR3 protein: CASSPRLAEIYEQYF. The CDR3, as DNA: TGTGCCAGCTCACCCAGACTAGCTGAGATTTACGAGCAGTACTTC.

The J gene is TRBJ1-1, the V gene TRBV2, with D unresolved. Germline V gives CDR1 SNHLY, CDR2 FYNNEI. This CDR3 contains 12 residues. Deletions cut 3 bases from V and 4 bases from J, with 6 bases between. For the CDR3, the DNA is TGTGCCAGCAGTGATCCGATCACTGAAGCTTTCTTT. This sequence encodes CASSDPITEAFF.

CDR3 amino acids: CSAFWDYGYTF. CDR3 in DNA: TGCAGTGCCTTCTGGGACTATGGCTACACCTTC. This chain links TRBV20-1 with TRBJ1-2; D not certain. Trimming took 6 bases from V and 3 from J, leaving 8 bases between them. The CDR3 has 11 residues. Germline V lookup: CDR1 DFQATT, CDR2 SNEGSKA (reference sequence).

This clone came up once. The gene calls are TRBV11-2 and TRBJ1-5; 8 bases agree with TRBD1. The CDR3 is made up of 15 amino acids. Germline CDR1 SGHAT, CDR2 FQNNGV. Trimming took 5 bases from V and 2 from J; bases not matched to a gene: 5. The CDR3 reads CASSNDRGGNQPQHF. The CDR3 coding sequence is TGTGCCAGCAGCAACGACAGGGGTGGCAATCAGCCCCAGCATTTT.

The J gene is TRBJ2-3, the V gene TRBV7-2; 10 positions agree with TRBD2. The CDR3 is 17 amino acids. The junction had 8 bases not matched to a gene; V was cut back by 2 bases and J by 3 bases. CDR1 and CDR2 from the germline V gene are SGHTA and FQGNSA. The CDR3 nucleotides read TGTGCCAGCAGCTTACCCCCGGGACTAGCGAGAACAGATACGCAGTATTTT. This codes for CASSLPPGLARTDTQYF.

As concerns this clone: This same CDR3 is encoded by further DNA sequences in the sample. The J gene is TRBJ1-5, the V gene TRBV19; TRBD1 is a possible D gene (5 bases). The germline CDR1 and CDR2 sequences are LNHDA and SQIVND (reference sequence). Trimming left V 3 bases short and J 7 bases short, with 13 bases between. The CDR3 has 14 residues. The CDR3: CASSIDSQGQPQHF. In DNA, the CDR3 is TGTGCCAGTAGTATCGACAGTCAAGGACAGCCCCAGCATTTT.

The J gene is TRBJ2-7, the V gene TRBV6-6; D is possibly TRBD1 or TRBD2 (5 bases each). The germline V gene has CDR1 MNHNY and CDR2 SVGAGI (reference sequence). The CDR3 contains 11 residues. V was cut by 6 bases and J by 7 bases, with 10 bases left in between. Here the CDR3 DNA reads TGTGCCAGCAGGGGCTGGGGGGAGCAGTACTTC. This sequence encodes CASRGWGEQYF.

The genes are TRBV29-1 and TRBJ2-7, with 7 bases matching TRBD1. Trimming cost V 6 bases and J 5 bases; bases outside gene matches: 13. This CDR3 comprises 14 residues. Germline loops: CDR1 SQVTM, CDR2 ANQGSEA. In DNA form, the CDR3 reads TGCAGCGTCCCAATGGGCAGGGGGAGACACGAGCAGTACTTC. Translated, it gives CSVPMGRGRHEQYF.

A remark on this clone: This same CDR3 is encoded by further DNA sequences in the sample. This rearrangement joins TRBV5-1 to TRBJ2-2; possibly TRBD1 for D (6 bases). Trimming took off 2 bases at V and 0 bases at J, with 8 bases between the two ends. Germline V gene data show CDR1 as SGHRS and CDR2 as YFSETQ. The CDR3 totals 15 residues. CDR3 loop: CASSLEGANTGELFF. The CDR3 DNA follows: TGCGCCAGCAGCTTAGAGGGGGCGAACACCGGGGAGCTGTTTTTT.

The chain uses TRBV7-2 and TRBJ2-7, with 9 bases fitting TRBD1. V lost 1 base to trimming and J lost 13 bases; unmatched junction nucleotides: 14. The germline V gene encodes CDR1 SGHTA and CDR2 FQGNSA. The CDR3 has 15 residues. The CDR3 DNA reads TGTGCCAGCAGCTTAGGCAGACCCGGGACAGGGTTGTTTTACTTC. Residues: CASSLGRPGTGLFYF.

The chain's CDR3 is CASSLVGLTSSYEQYF. CDR3 sequence (DNA): TGTGCCAGCAGCTTAGTCGGATTGACTAGCAGCTACGAGCAGTACTTC. This chain uses TRBV7-9 with TRBJ2-7; 7 nucleotides agree with TRBD2. Germline CDR1 reads SEHNR; CDR2 reads FQNEAQ (reference sequence). CDR3 length: 16 residues. J lost 3 bases, V lost 1 base, and 9 bases had no gene match.

V gene TRBV30 combines with J gene TRBJ2-1, with 13 bases lining up with TRBD2. This CDR3 comprises 15 residues. The J segment lost 7 bases and the V segment lost 2 bases, leaving 5 bases of the junction unmatched. Per the germline V gene, CDR1 is GTSNPN and CDR2 is SVGIG (reference sequence). CDR3 sequence reads: CAWSTGTSGMNEQFF. As DNA, the CDR3 is TGTGCCTGGAGTACCGGGACTAGCGGGATGAATGAGCAGTTCTTC.

This rearrangement joins TRBV15 to TRBJ2-1; tentative D call: TRBD1 (5 bases). There are 15 residues in the CDR3. CDR1 LNHNV and CDR2 YYDKDF come from the germline V gene (reference sequence). V dropped 8 bases and J dropped 5 bases, with 19 bases sitting between them. CDR3: CATVQGPTLNNEQFF. The CDR3 region has the DNA TGTGCCACCGTCCAGGGTCCGACCTTAAACAATGAGCAGTTCTTC.

The chain couples TRBV10-3 to TRBJ2-4, with D possibly TRBD1 on 5 matching bases. CDR3 length equals 15 residues. The V and J ends lost 2 bases and 8 bases respectively, with 16 bases between them. CDR1 is ENHRY, CDR2 SYGVKD, per germline. CDR3 nucleotides: TGTGCCATCAGTGAGGCGACAGATCGCAGTGACATTCAGTACTTC. This sequence encodes CAISEATDRSDIQYF.

This clone was counted a single time. V usage is TRBV7-2 and J usage is TRBJ2-1; 7 nucleotides align to TRBD2. V gave up 3 bases and J gave up 10 bases; unmatched junction bases: 9. Germline values: CDR1 SGHTA, CDR2 FQGNSA. The CDR3 is 14 residues long. The CDR3 coding sequence is TGTGCCAGCAGCTTTCGCGGGGGAGTTGGGGAGCAGTTCTTC. Translating gives CASSFRGGVGEQFF.

This chain joins TRBV6-6 and TRBJ1-1, with D possibly being TRBD1 (6 bases). The ends were cut back, 10 bases at V and 6 bases at J, with 18 bases in the middle. The CDR3 contains 13 residues. Germline V CDR1 and CDR2: MNHNY, SVGAGI (reference sequence). CDR3 nucleotides: TGTGCCACGACTACCCGGACAGACGCTGAAGCTTTCTTT. The encoded protein is CATTTRTDAEAFF.

The chain carries TRBV5-4 and TRBJ2-5; D ambiguous. V lost 4 bases and J lost 2, with 12 bases in between. CDR1 and CDR2 from the germline V gene are SGHNT and YYREEE (reference sequence). This CDR3 has 14 residues. The DNA for the CDR3 is TGTGCCAGCAGCCGAAACATCGGGCAAGAGACCCAGTACTTC. Translated: CASSRNIGQETQYF.

The rearrangement uses TRBV6-1 and TRBJ2-7; D gene unclear. Germline CDR1 is MNHNS and CDR2 is SASEGT. V lost 10 bases to trimming and J lost 2 bases, with 6 bases between them. CDR3 length: 10 amino acids. The CDR3 region has the DNA TGTGCCATCAAAGCCTACGAGCAGTACTTC. Protein sequence: CAIKAYEQYF.

The rearrangement links TRBV9 to TRBJ2-7, with TRBD1 identical over 9 bases. In germline, CDR1 is SGDLS, CDR2 YYNGEE. The CDR3 is made up of 15 amino acids. With 4 bases clipped from V and 1 base from J, the junction kept 6 bases outside the gene matches. CDR3 DNA: TGTGCCAGCAGCCCACGGGACAGGGCTTCCTACGAGCAGTACTTC. This sequence encodes CASSPRDRASYEQYF. The full variable domain, its missing parts supplied by reference TRBV9 and TRBJ2-7, is DSGVTQTPKHLITATGQRVTLRCSPRSGDLSVYWYQQSLDQGLQFLIQYYNGEERAKGNILERFSAQQFPDLHSELNLSSLELGDSALYFCASSPRDRASYEQYFGPGTRLTVT.

The chain links TRBV5-6 to TRBJ2-1; D is ambiguous. Trimming stripped 1 base from V and 5 bases from J, with 16 bases between. The CDR3 length is 16 residues. Germline V gene sequence: CDR1 SGHDT, CDR2 YYEEEE. In DNA form, the CDR3 reads TGTGCCAGCAGCTTGTTTAGGGCCAAGGCGGACAATGAGCAGTTCTTC. Translation gives CASSLFRAKADNEQFF.